These T cell receptor beta chains were read from a single sample in a study of OX40 agonist ivuxolimab in advanced cancers. This table comes from immunoSEQ multiplex PCR, and its TCRdb copy is limited to in-frame clones, with some not included. This table holds around 70,000 clones, around 84% found once. The sequenced sample was CD4+ or CD8+ T cells sorted from blood, obtained in a trial of the OX40 agonist ivuxolimab. The receptors stem from an adult with an advanced solid tumor such as melanoma, head and neck, liver or kidney cancer. The CDR3 runs from the conserved cysteine through the conserved F or W. Fields, in order: V gene, CDR3 protein.

V: TRBV10-3
CDR3: CATRHGAGRETQYF

V: TRBV7-9
CDR3: CASSLTGALNYGYTF

V: TRBV19
CDR3: CASSRGRGEKLFF

V: TRBV9
CDR3: CASSDQGYGYTF

V: TRBV28
CDR3: CASSTGTGVEKLFF

V: TRBV27
CDR3: CASSLTLAGVTDTQYF

V: TRBV10-3
CDR3: CAIRDLQETQYF

V: TRBV18
CDR3: CASSPPGGGGNEQFF

V: TRBV10-3
CDR3: CAISNTDRGGQPQHF

V: TRBV7-8
CDR3: CASSYRQGANSPLHF

V: TRBV5-1
CDR3: CASRLEVNQETQYF

V: TRBV7-6
CDR3: CASSTGETQYF

V: TRBV20-1
CDR3: CSASTWDTQYF

V: TRBV27
CDR3: CASSLRDRGLTEAFF

V: TRBV5-1
CDR3: CASSAGENTEAFF

V: TRBV18
CDR3: CASSQGQGNTEAFF

V: TRBV7-3
CDR3: CASSPERYTEAFF

V: TRBV2
CDR3: CASRRQLDSYEQYF

V: TRBV9
CDR3: CASSVGRSGNSPLHF

V: TRBV5-5
CDR3: CASNIWGSYEQYF

V: TRBV4-2
CDR3: CASSQAFYEQYF

V: TRBV18
CDR3: CASSPPSRGHTGELFF

V: TRBV27
CDR3: CASSLWTGGAVGIAFF

V: TRBV4-3
CDR3: CASSPSRTRETEAFF

V: TRBV18
CDR3: CASSFWTGVPQETQYF

V: TRBV5-1
CDR3: CASSPDGRGTDTQYF

V: TRBV5-1
CDR3: CASSLDREDSPLHF

V: TRBV29-1
CDR3: CSVDSGTGGTGELFF

V: TRBV27
CDR3: CASRGTGGAFF

V: TRBV11-2
CDR3: CASSSGTGPTDTQYF

V: TRBV7-2
CDR3: CASSLPGSGIQYF

V: TRBV4-3
CDR3: CASSLPDRATEAFF

V: TRBV5-4
CDR3: CASSLGYSFQDTDTQYF

V: TRBV6-5
CDR3: CATRRAGPAYGYTF

V: TRBV28
CDR3: CASSFTDRDYGYTF

V: TRBV29-1
CDR3: CSVEGQGARGYTF

V: TRBV5-1
CDR3: CASSLAGSTGGYEQYF